A selection of T cell receptor beta chains follows, all from one sample in a study of CD8 T cells in Susac syndrome. TCRdb reprocessed the immunoSEQ multiplex PCR reads via MiXCR and lists one record per CDR3 protein. The sample contains some 80,000 distinct CDR3 sequences, 85% to 95% of which appear only once. Sequencing used CD8+ T cells from PBMCs. These receptors were taken from a human donor in good health. CDR3s include the opening cysteine and the closing phenylalanine or tryptophan. A D gene is named only where the DNA matches it firmly. Rows give clone size only sometimes, using once, few, many, or a class for an expanded clone.

V	J	D	size	CDR3	DNA
TRBV9	TRBJ1-2	TRBD1	-	CASSPNRGYGYTF	TGTGCCAGCAGCCCAAACAGGGGATATGGCTACACCTTC
TRBV5-1	TRBJ1-5	-	-	CASSPGLDNQPQHF	TGCGCCAGCAGCCCGGGACTTGACAATCAGCCCCAGCATTTT
TRBV7-9	TRBJ1-2	-	-	CASSLVEEPYGYTF	TGTGCCAGCAGCTTAGTGGAGGAACCCTATGGCTACACCTTC
TRBV5-1	TRBJ2-6	-	-	CASSIIPGGAPGANVLTF	TGCGCCAGCAGCATTATCCCCGGGGGAGCCCCTGGGGCCAACGTCCTGACTTTC
TRBV20-1	TRBJ1-1	-	-	CSARPDSHTEAFF	TGCAGTGCTAGACCTGACAGTCACACTGAAGCTTTCTTT
TRBV5-4	TRBJ1-2	TRBD1	-	CASSLVTGGGGYTF	TGTGCCAGCAGCTTGGTGACAGGGGGCGGTGGCTACACCTTC
TRBV4-1	TRBJ1-4	-	-	CASSTTGTNNEKLFF	TGCGCCAGCAGTACCACAGGGACGAATAATGAAAAACTGTTTTTT
TRBV6-4	TRBJ2-3	-	-	CASSDQGGSTDTQYF	TGTGCCAGCAGTGATCAGGGGGGCAGCACAGATACGCAGTATTTT
TRBV20-1	TRBJ2-5	-	-	CSARARAGRETQYF	TGCAGTGCTCGGGCACGGGCGGGGCGAGAGACCCAGTACTTC
TRBV5-6	TRBJ2-1	-	-	CASSLPGAIGNEQFF	TGTGCCAGCAGCTTGCCAGGGGCCATAGGGAATGAGCAGTTCTTC
TRBV27	TRBJ1-2	-	-	CASSLVPRAYGYTF	TGTGCCAGCAGTTTGGTCCCCAGGGCATATGGCTACACCTTC
TRBV20-1	TRBJ2-3	TRBD1	once	CSATDAGTGIKQGADTQYF	TGCAGTGCTACCGATGCCGGGACAGGAATTAAGCAAGGGGCAGATACGCAGTATTTT
TRBV7-9	TRBJ2-2	-	-	CASRLDTGELFF	TGTGCCAGCCGGTTGGACACCGGGGAGCTGTTTTTT
TRBV4-1	TRBJ2-4	-	-	CASSQLGALAKNIQYF	TGCGCCAGCAGCCAACTAGGGGCCCTAGCCAAAAACATTCAGTACTTC
TRBV7-2	TRBJ2-1	-	-	CASSWGAVEQFF	TGTGCCAGCAGCTGGGGAGCGGTTGAGCAGTTCTTC
TRBV6-5	TRBJ1-5	TRBD1	-	CASSYRDSRLSGNQPQHF	TGTGCCAGCAGTTACAGGGACAGCCGGTTGAGTGGCAATCAGCCCCAGCATTTT
TRBV28	TRBJ2-1	-	-	CASSLTEGWDEQFF	TGTGCCAGCAGTTTGACAGAAGGTTGGGATGAGCAGTTCTTC